These 28 T cell receptor beta chains came from one sample sequenced in a study of cytomegalovirus exposure and HLA in healthy donors. The PCR contained 60 Vbeta and 13 Jbeta primers. Here immunoSEQ multiplex PCR was the method, and the copy in TCRdb shows in-frame clones only, minus some. The table lists some 62,000 clones, with 4% to 5.5% in the top ten. Sequenced input: PBMCs. Receptors were obtained from a man aged 25-45 years in good health and CMV-seropositive.

The V and J genes are TRBV10-1 and TRBJ2-1, with TRBD2 matching 7 bases. The CDR3 is made up of 20 amino acids. Germline loops: CDR1 WNHNN, CDR2 SYGVQD (reference sequence). V dropped 0 bases and J dropped 5; count of bases not matched to a gene: 19. CDR3 sequence: CASSESIAGDWSSNDNEQFF. DNA of the CDR3: TGCGCCAGCAGTGAGTCGATCGCGGGGGATTGGTCCTCAAACGACAATGAGCAGTTCTTC.

The gene calls are TRBV5-1 and TRBJ1-4, with TRBD1 matching 10 bases. This CDR3 has 16 amino acids. Germline lookup yields CDR1 SGHRS and CDR2 YFSETQ. The ends lost 5 bases at V and 3 bases at J; junction bases unmatched: 7. CDR3 residues: CASSSGTGASNEKLFF. In nucleotides, the CDR3 is TGCGCCAGCAGTTCCGGGACAGGGGCCTCTAATGAAAAACTGTTTTTT.

The DNA for the CDR3 is TGTGCCAGCAGCTCCGGACAGGGAAACACCGGGGAGCTGTTTTTT. Protein: CASSSGQGNTGELFF. The V call is TRBV11-2, the J call TRBJ2-2; 8 bases are shared with TRBD1. The CDR3 has 15 amino acids. The junction had 3 bases not matched to a gene; V was cut back by 4 bases and J by 2 bases. Germline CDR1 reads SGHAT; CDR2 reads FQNNGV.

The chain links TRBV5-5 to TRBJ2-3; no definite D call. V lost 0 bases, J lost 0 bases, and 14 bases lay in between. Looked up from germline, CDR1 is SGHKS and CDR2 is YYEKEE (reference sequence). The CDR3 is made up of 17 amino acids. The CDR3 loop is CASSLARLGWSTDTQYF. CDR3 nucleotides: TGTGCCAGCAGCTTGGCCAGGCTTGGGTGGAGCACAGATACGCAGTATTTT.

The chain links TRBV19 to TRBJ2-7; tentatively, D is TRBD1 (5 bases). Germline loops: CDR1 LNHDA, CDR2 SQIVND (reference sequence). The CDR3 is made up of 13 amino acids. V was trimmed by 4 bases and J by 3 bases, leaving 10 bases between them. The chain's CDR3 is CASSKSGNYEQYF. The CDR3 DNA sequence: TGTGCCAGTAGTAAGTCAGGGAACTACGAGCAGTACTTC. Drawing the rest from reference TRBV19 and TRBJ2-7, the complete variable domain is DGGITQSPKYLFRKEGQNVTLSCEQNLNHDAMYWYRQDPGQGLRLIYYSQIVNDFQKGDIAEGYSVSREKKESFPLTVTSAQKNPTAFYLCASSKSGNYEQYFGPGTRLTVT.

The gene calls are TRBV30 and TRBJ1-1; D is perhaps TRBD1 (5 bases). Germline CDR1 is GTSNPN and CDR2 is SVGIG (reference sequence). This CDR3 has 13 residues. V was clipped by 3 bases and J by 6 bases, with 14 bases between them. The CDR3 bases are TGTGCCTGGAGGGGGACGGGGGTGGCTGAAGCTTTCTTT. Translated, it gives CAWRGTGVAEAFF.

V usage is TRBV30 and J usage is TRBJ2-7; TRBD1 aligns across 11 bases. After removal of 7 bases from V and 3 bases from J, the junction contained 8 bases not matched to a gene. This CDR3 spans 14 amino acids. Per germline, CDR1 GTSNPN and CDR2 SVGIG (reference sequence). In nucleotides, the CDR3 is TGTGCCTCCCTGCGGACAGGGGGCTACTACGAGCAGTACTTC. Translation: CASLRTGGYYEQYF.

This sequence joins TRBV10-3 and TRBJ2-1; 8 positions match TRBD2. CDR1 is ENHRY, CDR2 SYGVKD, per germline. Trimming removed 0 bases from V and 8 bases from J; junction bases left unmatched: 6. The CDR3 length is 15 residues. The CDR3 protein is CAISESGLEVDEQFF. CDR3 DNA sequence: TGTGCCATCAGTGAGTCGGGACTAGAGGTGGATGAGCAGTTCTTC.

The J gene is TRBJ1-2, the V gene TRBV10-3, with no clear D. Looked up from germline, CDR1 is ENHRY and CDR2 is SYGVKD. This CDR3 is 14 amino acids long. The V end was cut by 0 bases, the J end by 4 bases, with 9 bases between. CDR3 region: CAISESMVSYGYTF. For the CDR3, the DNA is TGTGCCATCAGTGAGTCGATGGTCAGCTATGGCTACACCTTC.

The chain combines TRBV6-1 with TRBJ2-6; D is unresolved. Germline CDR1 and CDR2: MNHNS and SASEGT. This CDR3 has 18 amino acids. With 3 bases removed from V and 1 base from J, the gap between germline ends came to 16 bases. CDR3 nucleotides: TGTGCCAGCAGTGATCCCGTGGCACTGAGGTCTGGGGCCAACGTCCTGACTTTC. Its protein product is CASSDPVALRSGANVLTF.

The CDR3 loop is CASSPDRETQYF. Written as DNA, the CDR3 is TGCGCCAGCAGCCCGGACAGGGAGACCCAGTACTTC. V usage is TRBV5-1 and J usage is TRBJ2-5, with 7 positions matching TRBD1. Losses at the gene ends were 4 bases for V and 5 bases for J; bases not matched to a gene: 2. Germline CDR1 SGHRS, CDR2 YFSETQ. The CDR3 is 12 amino acids. The whole variable domain, remainder taken from reference TRBV5-1 and TRBJ2-5, is KAGVTQTPRYLIKTRGQQVTLSCSPISGHRSVSWYQQTPGQGLQFLFEYFSETQRNKGNFPGRFSGRQFSNSRSEMNVSTLELGDSALYLCASSPDRETQYFGPGTRLLVL.

The chain joins TRBV11-2 to TRBJ1-2; the D gene is possibly TRBD1 (6 bases). The CDR3 contains 13 residues. The germline V gene has CDR1 SGHAT and CDR2 FQNNGV. With 2 bases removed from V and 7 bases from J, the gap between germline ends came to 11 bases. CDR3 sequence reads: CASSLTGSSGYTF. The DNA of the CDR3 is TGTGCCAGCAGCTTAACAGGGTCGAGTGGCTACACCTTC.

The V call is TRBV19, the J call TRBJ2-3; the match to TRBD2 covers 7 bases. The germline V gene has CDR1 LNHDA and CDR2 SQIVND (reference sequence). This CDR3 is 16 amino acids long. The V and J ends lost 3 bases and 2 bases, in that order; junction bases with no gene match: 8. CDR3 in DNA: TGTGCCAGTAGTATTACAGCGGGATCCCTCACAGATACGCAGTATTTT. This gives the protein CASSITAGSLTDTQYF.

The V and J genes are TRBV4-1 and TRBJ2-7; 7 bases agree with TRBD1. Germline assignment: CDR1 MGHRA and CDR2 YSYEKL. V dropped 4 bases and J dropped 2; count of bases not matched to a gene: 11. The CDR3 consists of 16 residues. The CDR3, as DNA: TGCGCCAGCAGCCTCGCACCGGGACAGTATGCCTACGAGCAGTACTTC. The encoded protein is CASSLAPGQYAYEQYF.

The chain combines TRBV29-1 with TRBJ2-1, with 9 bases aligning to TRBD1. This CDR3 has 13 residues. Germline assignment: CDR1 SQVTM and CDR2 ANQGSEA. The V gene end was trimmed by 4 bases and the J gene end by 5 bases; junction bases not matched to a gene: 3. In DNA form, the CDR3 reads TGCAGCGTTGGGGGACAGGGAGACAATGAGCAGTTCTTC. Translated: CSVGGQGDNEQFF.

This sequence joins TRBV30 and TRBJ1-2; 7 bases match TRBD1. Germline values: CDR1 GTSNPN, CDR2 SVGIG (reference sequence). The CDR3 is 16 amino acids. V was pared by 4 bases and J by 2 bases, with 13 bases of the junction left unmatched. CDR3 amino acids: CAWKNWRDSNNYGYTF. CDR3 nucleotides: TGTGCCTGGAAGAACTGGAGGGACAGCAACAACTATGGCTACACCTTC.

The rearrangement uses TRBV29-1 and TRBJ2-7, with no clear D. This CDR3 contains 12 residues. Trimming cost V 2 bases and J 3 bases, with 8 bases left between them. Germline CDR1 is SQVTM and CDR2 is ANQGSEA. The CDR3: CSVEKQSYEQYF. CDR3 sequence (DNA): TGCAGCGTTGAAAAACAGAGCTACGAGCAGTACTTC.

The rearrangement uses TRBV6-1 and TRBJ1-1; the D is unclear. The CDR3 consists of 15 residues. The germline V gene has CDR1 MNHNS and CDR2 SASEGT. V dropped 4 bases and J dropped 2 bases, with 14 bases sitting between them. CDR3 sequence reads: CASSGTQGGNTEAFF. In nucleotides, the CDR3 is TGTGCCAGCAGTGGGACTCAAGGCGGTAACACTGAAGCTTTCTTT.

The J gene is TRBJ2-7, the V gene TRBV10-1; 8 nucleotides match TRBD1. With 5 bases clipped from V and 3 bases from J, the junction kept 6 bases outside the gene matches. The CDR3 totals 14 residues. The germline V gene encodes CDR1 WNHNN and CDR2 SYGVQD (reference sequence). CDR3 nucleotides: TGCGCCAGCAGTTCCGGGACAGGTTTCTACGAGCAGTACTTC. Amino acid sequence: CASSSGTGFYEQYF.

For this clone: The germline gene is not matched at one end of the junction; a read error may be the cause. The V and J genes are TRBV5-1 and TRBJ1-1; tentatively, D is TRBD1 (6 bases). CDR1 is SGHRS, CDR2 YFSETQ, per germline. This CDR3 spans 14 amino acids. CDR3 sequence: CASSLLQGNTEDFF. Written as DNA, the CDR3 is TGCGCCAGCAGCCTGCTACAGGGAAACACTGAAGATTTCTTT. The variable domain in full, completed from reference TRBV5-1 and TRBJ1-1, reads KAGVTQTPRYLIKTRGQQVTLSCSPISGHRSVSWYQQTPGQGLQFLFEYFSETQRNKGNFPGRFSGRQFSNSRSEMNVSTLELGDSALYLCASSLLQGNTEDFFGQGTRLTVV.

In DNA form, the CDR3 reads TGTGCCAGTAGTCCAAAAGGGGGTACCTATGGCTACACCTTC. Translating gives CASSPKGGTYGYTF. The gene calls are TRBV19 and TRBJ1-2, with D possibly TRBD1 on 6 matching bases. The CDR3 is 14 residues long. Trimming removed 5 bases at V and 4 bases at J, with 14 bases between. CDR1 LNHDA and CDR2 SQIVND come from the germline V gene (reference sequence). The variable domain in full, with the rest retrieved from reference TRBV19 and TRBJ1-2, is DGGITQSPKYLFRKEGQNVTLSCEQNLNHDAMYWYRQDPGQGLRLIYYSQIVNDFQKGDIAEGYSVSREKKESFPLTVTSAQKNPTAFYLCASSPKGGTYGYTFGSGTRLTVV.

The CDR3 protein is CASSLWSRQGGNQPQHF. The CDR3 coding sequence is TGTGCCAGCAGCTTGTGGTCCCGACAGGGCGGCAATCAGCCCCAGCATTTT. V and J are TRBV5-6 and TRBJ1-5; 7 nucleotides agree with TRBD1. Trimming at V came to 1 base and at J to 2 bases, leaving 9 bases not matched to a gene. CDR3 length: 17 amino acids. Germline assignment: CDR1 SGHDT and CDR2 YYEEEE.

The chain has TRBV19 and TRBJ1-1, with D possibly TRBD1 on 6 matching bases. The V and J ends lost 5 bases and 1 base respectively, with 8 bases between them. This CDR3 comprises 13 residues. Germline CDR1 is LNHDA and CDR2 is SQIVND (reference sequence). In DNA, the CDR3 is TGTGCCAGTAGTCAGGGGAGGAACACTGAAGCTTTCTTT. Translating it yields CASSQGRNTEAFF. The full variable domain, with the rest looked up from reference TRBV19 and TRBJ1-1, is DGGITQSPKYLFRKEGQNVTLSCEQNLNHDAMYWYRQDPGQGLRLIYYSQIVNDFQKGDIAEGYSVSREKKESFPLTVTSAQKNPTAFYLCASSQGRNTEAFFGQGTRLTVV.

The J gene is TRBJ1-1, the V gene TRBV7-9; 9 bases match TRBD1. This CDR3 is 16 amino acids long. The V gene's germline CDR1 is SEHNR and CDR2 FQNEAQ (reference sequence). With V trimmed by 5 bases and J by 5 bases, 12 bases remained unmatched. CDR3 sequence: CASSPDLGQGRTEAFF. The DNA for the CDR3 is TGTGCCAGCAGCCCTGACCTGGGACAGGGACGGACTGAAGCTTTCTTT.

The gene calls are TRBV11-3 and TRBJ1-2; no clear D gene. V lost 0 bases to trimming and J lost 5 bases, with 16 bases between them. From germline, CDR1 is SGHNT and CDR2 YENEEA. The CDR3 runs 16 residues. The CDR3 loop reads CASSLDPFSNRYGYTF. The DNA for the CDR3 is TGTGCCAGCAGCTTAGACCCTTTTTCTAACCGTTATGGCTACACCTTC. The full variable domain, with the rest looked up from reference TRBV11-3 and TRBJ1-2, is EAGVVQSPRYKIIEKKQPVAFWCNPISGHNTLYWYLQNLGQGPELLIRYENEEAVDDSQLPKDRFSAERLKGVDSTLKIQPAELGDSAVYLCASSLDPFSNRYGYTFGSGTRLTVV.

The chain employs TRBV27 and TRBJ2-1; D gene ambiguous. CDR3 size: 14 residues. V shed 5 bases and J shed 13 bases, with 21 bases lying between them. Germline assignment: CDR1 MNHEY and CDR2 SMNVEV (reference sequence). CDR3 nucleotide sequence: TGTGCCAGCAGTACCCTAACCCCCTTGAAGACTCAGTTCTTC. Encoded protein: CASSTLTPLKTQFF.

This chain connects TRBV30 to TRBJ2-1; 9 bases are a match to TRBD2. The J segment lost 4 bases and the V segment lost 2 bases, leaving 3 bases of the junction unmatched. The CDR3 sequence is 14 residues long. The germline CDR1 and CDR2 sequences are GTSNPN and SVGIG (reference sequence). The CDR3 loop reads CAWSWTSAYNEQFF. The CDR3 coding sequence is TGTGCCTGGAGTTGGACTAGCGCTTACAATGAGCAGTTCTTC.

The V call is TRBV19, the J call TRBJ2-1; the D is unclear. CDR1 is LNHDA and CDR2 is SQIVND in the germline V gene (reference sequence). This CDR3 comprises 14 residues. V was pared by 2 bases and J by 4 bases, with 9 bases between. For the CDR3, the DNA is TGTGCCAGTAGTATATCTTCTACTTACAATGAGCAGTTCTTC. Protein: CASSISSTYNEQFF.